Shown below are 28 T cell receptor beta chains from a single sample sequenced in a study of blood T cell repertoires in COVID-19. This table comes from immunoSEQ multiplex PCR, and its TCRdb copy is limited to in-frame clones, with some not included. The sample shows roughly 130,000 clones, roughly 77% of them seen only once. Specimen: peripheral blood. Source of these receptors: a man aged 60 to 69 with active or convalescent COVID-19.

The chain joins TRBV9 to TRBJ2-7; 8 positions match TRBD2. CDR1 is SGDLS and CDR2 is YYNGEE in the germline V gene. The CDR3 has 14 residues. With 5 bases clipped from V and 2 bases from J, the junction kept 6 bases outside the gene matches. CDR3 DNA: TGTGCCAGCAGTTCCTCGGGGGGGCCCTACGAGCAGTACTTC. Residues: CASSSSGGPYEQYF.

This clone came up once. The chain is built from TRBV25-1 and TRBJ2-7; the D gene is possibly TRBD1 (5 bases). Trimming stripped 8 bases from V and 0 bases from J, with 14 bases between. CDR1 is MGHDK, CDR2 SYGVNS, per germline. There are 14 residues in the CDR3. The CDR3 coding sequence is TGTGCCAGCTCCTGGGGCAGGAACTCCTACGAGCAGTACTTC. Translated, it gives CASSWGRNSYEQYF.

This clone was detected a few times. The CDR3 region has the DNA TGTGCCAGCAGCACACCCACCAGCACAGATACGCAGTATTTT. It codes for CASSTPTSTDTQYF. This chain links TRBV5-4 with TRBJ2-3; unclear D gene. This CDR3 is built from 14 residues. Germline V lookup: CDR1 SGHNT, CDR2 YYREEE (reference sequence). V was pared by 4 bases and J by 0 bases, with 9 bases between.

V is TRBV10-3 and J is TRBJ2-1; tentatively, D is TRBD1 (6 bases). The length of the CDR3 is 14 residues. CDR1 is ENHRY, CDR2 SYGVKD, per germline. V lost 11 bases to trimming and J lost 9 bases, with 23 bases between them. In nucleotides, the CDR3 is TGTGCCGGCGCTAGTGAGGGACGCAGGGGTGAGCAGTTCTTC. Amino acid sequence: CAGASEGRRGEQFF.

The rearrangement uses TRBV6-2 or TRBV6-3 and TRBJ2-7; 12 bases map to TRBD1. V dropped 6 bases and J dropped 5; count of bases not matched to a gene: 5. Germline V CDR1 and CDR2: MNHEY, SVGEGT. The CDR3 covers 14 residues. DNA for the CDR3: TGTGCCAGCAGCGACGGGACAGGGGGCGACGAGCAGTACTTC. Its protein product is CASSDGTGGDEQYF.

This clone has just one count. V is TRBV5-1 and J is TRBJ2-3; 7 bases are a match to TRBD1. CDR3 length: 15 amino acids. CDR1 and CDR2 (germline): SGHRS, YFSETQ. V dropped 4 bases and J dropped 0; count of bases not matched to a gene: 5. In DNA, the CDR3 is TGCGCCAGCAGCGCCAGACAGGGTAGCACAGATACGCAGTATTTT. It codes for CASSARQGSTDTQYF.

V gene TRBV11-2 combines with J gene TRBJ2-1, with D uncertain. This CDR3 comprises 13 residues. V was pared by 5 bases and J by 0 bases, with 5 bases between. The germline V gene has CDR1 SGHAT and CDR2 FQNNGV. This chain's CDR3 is CASSQVSYNEQFF. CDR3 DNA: TGTGCCAGCAGCCAGGTCTCCTACAATGAGCAGTTCTTC.

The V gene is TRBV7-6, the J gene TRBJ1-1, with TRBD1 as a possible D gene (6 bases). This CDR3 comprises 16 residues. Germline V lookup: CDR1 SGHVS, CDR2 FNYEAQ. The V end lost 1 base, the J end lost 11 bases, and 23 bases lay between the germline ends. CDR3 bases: TGTGCCAGCAGCTTAGGGCTGGGACAACACTCCCCGGCGGCTTTCTTT. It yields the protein CASSLGLGQHSPAAFF.

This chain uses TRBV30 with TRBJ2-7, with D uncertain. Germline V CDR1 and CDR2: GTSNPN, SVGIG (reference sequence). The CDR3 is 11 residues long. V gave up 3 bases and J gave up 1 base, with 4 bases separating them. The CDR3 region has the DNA TGTGCCTGGAGCCCATCCTACGAGCAGTACTTC. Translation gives CAWSPSYEQYF.

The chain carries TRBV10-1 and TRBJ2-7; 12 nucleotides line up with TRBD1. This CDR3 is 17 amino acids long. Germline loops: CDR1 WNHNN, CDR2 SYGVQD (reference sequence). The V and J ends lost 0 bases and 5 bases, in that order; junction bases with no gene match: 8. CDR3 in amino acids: CASSESNRDRGRNEQYF. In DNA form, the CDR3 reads TGCGCCAGCAGTGAGTCAAACCGGGACAGGGGGCGGAACGAGCAGTACTTC.

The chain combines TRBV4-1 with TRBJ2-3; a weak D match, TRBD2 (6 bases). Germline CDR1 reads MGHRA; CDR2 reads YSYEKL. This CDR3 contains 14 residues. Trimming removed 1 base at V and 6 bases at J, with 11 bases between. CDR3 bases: TGCGCCAGCAGCCAAGCCGGGAGACTTGATACGCAGTATTTT. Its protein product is CASSQAGRLDTQYF.

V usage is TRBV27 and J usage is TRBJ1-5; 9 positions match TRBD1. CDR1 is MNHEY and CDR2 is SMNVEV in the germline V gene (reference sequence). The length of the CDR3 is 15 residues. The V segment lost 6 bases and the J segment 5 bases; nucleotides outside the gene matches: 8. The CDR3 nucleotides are TGTGCCAGCAGCCTTGGACAGGGGCAGGATCAGCCCCAGCATTTT. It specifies CASSLGQGQDQPQHF.

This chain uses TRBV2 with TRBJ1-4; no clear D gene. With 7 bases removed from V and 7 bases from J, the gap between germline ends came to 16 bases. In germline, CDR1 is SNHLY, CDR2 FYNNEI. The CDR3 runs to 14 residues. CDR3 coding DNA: TGTGCCAGCAAACTGTCTAGCGAGGGTGAAAAACTGTTTTTT. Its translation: CASKLSSEGEKLFF.

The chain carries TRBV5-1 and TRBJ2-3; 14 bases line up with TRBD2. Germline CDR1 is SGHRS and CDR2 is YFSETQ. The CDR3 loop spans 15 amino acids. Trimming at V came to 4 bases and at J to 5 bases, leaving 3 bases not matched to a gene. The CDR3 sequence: CASSLGLAGGDTQYF. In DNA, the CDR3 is TGCGCCAGCAGCCTCGGACTAGCGGGAGGAGATACGCAGTATTTT. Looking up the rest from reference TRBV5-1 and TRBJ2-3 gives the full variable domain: KAGVTQTPRYLIKTRGQQVTLSCSPISGHRSVSWYQQTPGQGLQFLFEYFSETQRNKGNFPGRFSGRQFSNSRSEMNVSTLELGDSALYLCASSLGLAGGDTQYFGPGTRLTVL.

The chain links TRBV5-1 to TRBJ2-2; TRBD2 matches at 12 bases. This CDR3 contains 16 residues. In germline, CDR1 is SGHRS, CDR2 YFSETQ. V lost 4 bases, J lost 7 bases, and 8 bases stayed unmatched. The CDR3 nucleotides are TGCGCCAGCAGCCCGCCTAGCGGGAGGGGGAACGGGGAGCTGTTTTTT. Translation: CASSPPSGRGNGELFF. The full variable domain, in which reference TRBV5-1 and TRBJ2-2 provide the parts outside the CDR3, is KAGVTQTPRYLIKTRGQQVTLSCSPISGHRSVSWYQQTPGQGLQFLFEYFSETQRNKGNFPGRFSGRQFSNSRSEMNVSTLELGDSALYLCASSPPSGRGNGELFFGEGSRLTVL.

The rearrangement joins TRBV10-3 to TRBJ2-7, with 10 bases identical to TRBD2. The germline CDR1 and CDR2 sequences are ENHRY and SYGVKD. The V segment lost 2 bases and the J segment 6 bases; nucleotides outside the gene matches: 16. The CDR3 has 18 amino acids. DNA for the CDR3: TGTGCCATCAGTGAGGGAACGGGACTAGCGTTCGGGAGCGTCGAGCAGTACTTC. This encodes CAISEGTGLAFGSVEQYF.

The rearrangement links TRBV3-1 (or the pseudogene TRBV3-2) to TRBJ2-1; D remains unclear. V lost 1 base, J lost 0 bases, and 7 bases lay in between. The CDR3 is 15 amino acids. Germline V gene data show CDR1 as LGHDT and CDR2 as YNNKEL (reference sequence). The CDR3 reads CASSQVRSSYNEQFF. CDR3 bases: TGTGCCAGCAGCCAAGTTCGGAGCTCCTACAATGAGCAGTTCTTC.

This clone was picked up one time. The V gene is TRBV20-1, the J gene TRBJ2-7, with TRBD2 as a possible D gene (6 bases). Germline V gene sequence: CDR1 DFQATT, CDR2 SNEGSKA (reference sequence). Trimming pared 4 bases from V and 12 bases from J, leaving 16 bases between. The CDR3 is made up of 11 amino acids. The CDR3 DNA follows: TGCAGTGCTACCCTCGGTGGCGGGGTGTACTTC. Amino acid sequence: CSATLGGGVYF.

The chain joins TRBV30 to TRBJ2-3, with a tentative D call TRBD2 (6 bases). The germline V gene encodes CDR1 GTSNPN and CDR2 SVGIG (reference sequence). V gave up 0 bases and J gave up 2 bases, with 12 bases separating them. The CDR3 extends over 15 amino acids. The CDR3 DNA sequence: TGTGCCTGGAGTGTATCTGGGGGGTACACAGATACGCAGTATTTT. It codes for CAWSVSGGYTDTQYF.

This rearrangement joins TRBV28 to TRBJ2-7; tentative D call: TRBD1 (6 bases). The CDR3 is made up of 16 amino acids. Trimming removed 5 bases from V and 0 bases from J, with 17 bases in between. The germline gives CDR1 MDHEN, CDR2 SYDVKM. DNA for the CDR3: TGTGCCAGCAGTCTACGATCAGGGGCCCTCTCCTACGAGCAGTACTTC. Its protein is CASSLRSGALSYEQYF.

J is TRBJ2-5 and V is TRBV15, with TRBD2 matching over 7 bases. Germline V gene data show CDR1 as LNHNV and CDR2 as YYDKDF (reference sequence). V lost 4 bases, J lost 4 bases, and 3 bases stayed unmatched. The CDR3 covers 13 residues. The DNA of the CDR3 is TGTGCCACCAGCATTGAGCGGGGAGAGACCCAGTACTTC. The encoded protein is CATSIERGETQYF.

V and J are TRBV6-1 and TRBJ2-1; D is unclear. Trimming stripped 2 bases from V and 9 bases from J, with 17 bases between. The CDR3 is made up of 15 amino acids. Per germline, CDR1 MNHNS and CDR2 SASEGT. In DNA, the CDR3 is TGTGCCAGCAGTGAAAGTGTTTGGGCCCCTGGTGAGCAGTTCTTC. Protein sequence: CASSESVWAPGEQFF.

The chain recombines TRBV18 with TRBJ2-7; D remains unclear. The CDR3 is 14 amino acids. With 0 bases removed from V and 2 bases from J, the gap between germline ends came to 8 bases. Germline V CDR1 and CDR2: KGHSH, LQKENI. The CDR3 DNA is TGTGCCAGCTCACCACCGAACAGACCCTACGAGCAGTACTTC. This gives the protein CASSPPNRPYEQYF. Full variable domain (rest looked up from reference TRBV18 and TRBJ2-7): NAGVMQNPRHLVRRRGQEARLRCSPMKGHSHVYWYRQLPEEGLKFMVYLQKENIIDESGMPKERFSAEFPKEGPSILRIQQVVRGDSAAYFCASSPPNRPYEQYFGPGTRLTVT.

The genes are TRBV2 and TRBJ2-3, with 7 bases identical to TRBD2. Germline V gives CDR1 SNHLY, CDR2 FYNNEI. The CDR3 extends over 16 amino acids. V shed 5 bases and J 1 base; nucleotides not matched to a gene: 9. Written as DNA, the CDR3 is TGTGCCAGCAGTACCCCGGGGGACTATGGCACAGATACGCAGTATTTT. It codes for CASSTPGDYGTDTQYF.

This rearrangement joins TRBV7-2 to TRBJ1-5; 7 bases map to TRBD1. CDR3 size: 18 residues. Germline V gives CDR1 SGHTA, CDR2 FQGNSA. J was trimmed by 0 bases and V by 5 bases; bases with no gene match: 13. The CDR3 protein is CASSRDSISAYSNQPQHF. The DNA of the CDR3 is TGTGCCAGCAGCCGGGACAGTATAAGTGCCTATAGCAATCAGCCCCAGCATTTT.

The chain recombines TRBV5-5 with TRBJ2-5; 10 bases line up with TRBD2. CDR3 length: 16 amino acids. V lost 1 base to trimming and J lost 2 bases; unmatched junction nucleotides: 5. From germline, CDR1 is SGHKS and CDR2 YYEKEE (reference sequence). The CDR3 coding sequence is TGTGCCAGCAGCTTGAGGTCTAGCGGGAGACAAGAGACCCAGTACTTC. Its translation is CASSLRSSGRQETQYF.

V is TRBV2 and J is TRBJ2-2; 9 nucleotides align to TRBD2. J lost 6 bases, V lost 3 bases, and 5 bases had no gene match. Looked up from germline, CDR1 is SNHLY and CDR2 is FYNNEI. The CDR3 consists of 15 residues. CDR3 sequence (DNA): TGTGCCAGCAGTGAGGTAGCGGGAGAGCCCGGGGAGCTGTTTTTT. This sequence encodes CASSEVAGEPGELFF.

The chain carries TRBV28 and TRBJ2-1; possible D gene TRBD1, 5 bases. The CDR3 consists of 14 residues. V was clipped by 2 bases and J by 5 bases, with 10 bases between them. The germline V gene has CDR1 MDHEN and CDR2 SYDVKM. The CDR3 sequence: CASSLGAVNNEQFF. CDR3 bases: TGTGCCAGCAGTTTAGGGGCGGTAAACAATGAGCAGTTCTTC.